The 32 T cell receptor beta chains below all came from one sample that was sequenced in a study of beta chain features in type 1 diabetes. Of the isolated RNA, all was reverse transcribed, and so the sequenced material was expressed TCRB transcripts. Method: immunoSEQ multiplex PCR; TCRdb's copy keeps in-frame clones and lacks some. Of more than 300,000 clones in the sample, 8% were seen once. Source material: central memory CD4+ T cells from blood. The source of these receptors is a woman between 18 and 29 years old in good health.

A few counts support this clone. The V and J genes are TRBV5-1 and TRBJ2-6; D is unclear. The V gene's germline CDR1 is SGHRS and CDR2 YFSETQ. This CDR3 region has 13 residues. Trimming left V 6 bases short and J 0 bases short, with 4 bases between. The CDR3 DNA reads TGCGCCAGCACAAACTCTGGGGCCAACGTCCTGACTTTC. It codes for CASTNSGANVLTF.

This clone was counted a few times. V gene TRBV6-5 combines with J gene TRBJ1-1; tentative D call: TRBD1 (5 bases). Germline assignment: CDR1 MNHEY and CDR2 SVGAGI. The CDR3 has 12 amino acids. Trimming stripped 6 bases from V and 6 bases from J, with 11 bases between. DNA for the CDR3: TGTGCCAGCAGCACAGGATTCGCTGAAGCTTTCTTT. This encodes CASSTGFAEAFF.

This clone was seen a few times. The CDR3 nucleotides read TGTGCCAGCAGCCCATCAAGGACAGTCTACAATGAGCAGTTCTTC. Amino acids: CASSPSRTVYNEQFF. The V call is TRBV7-3, the J call TRBJ2-1; possible D gene TRBD1, 6 bases. The CDR3 is 15 residues long. V gave up 5 bases and J gave up 3 bases, with 14 bases separating them. In germline, CDR1 is SGHTA, CDR2 FQGTGA.

The V call is TRBV2, the J call TRBJ2-5, with 7 bases aligning to TRBD2. Trimming removed 8 bases from V and 5 bases from J; junction bases left unmatched: 17. This CDR3 comprises 16 residues. The germline CDR1 and CDR2 sequences are SNHLY and FYNNEI. The CDR3, as DNA: TGTGCCAGCCAACCGACCCGGGTGCACGGGGGGGAGACCCAGTACTTC. It specifies CASQPTRVHGGETQYF.

This clone was found many times. The CDR3 DNA sequence: TGTGCCAGCTCACCGCGGGAGTTCTTAAACACCGGGGAGCTGTTTTTT. Amino acids: CASSPREFLNTGELFF. The chain has TRBV18 and TRBJ2-2, with 7 bases lining up with TRBD2. The CDR3 runs 16 residues. Trimming took 3 bases from V and 2 from J; bases not matched to a gene: 6. Germline assignment: CDR1 KGHSH and CDR2 LQKENI.

In its sample, this clone was seen many times. Other DNA sequences within the sample encode an identical CDR3. V gene TRBV18 combines with J gene TRBJ2-7; D not resolved. Germline values: CDR1 KGHSH, CDR2 LQKENI. This CDR3 contains 14 residues. Trimming removed 0 bases at V and 2 bases at J, with 8 bases between. The CDR3 DNA follows: TGTGCCAGCTCACCACCTTCCCAGCCCTACGAGCAGTACTTC. Translation gives CASSPPSQPYEQYF.

This clone was observed a few times. Distinct nucleotide sequences in the sample also encode this CDR3. The chain is built from TRBV10-2 and TRBJ2-6, with unresolved D. With 6 bases removed from V and 4 bases from J, the gap between germline ends came to 13 bases. Germline V gives CDR1 WSHSY, CDR2 SAAADI. This CDR3 contains 15 residues. This CDR3 reads CASSDPGAGANVLTF. The CDR3 DNA sequence: TGCGCCAGCAGCGACCCAGGAGCCGGGGCCAACGTCCTGACTTTC.

The chain uses TRBV29-1 and TRBJ1-2, with a weak D call TRBD1 (5 bases). The CDR3 length is 12 residues. Per germline, CDR1 SQVTM and CDR2 ANQGSEA. The V end was cut by 4 bases, the J end by 6 bases, with 12 bases between. CDR3 loop: CSVGQAGNGYTF. The CDR3 bases are TGCAGCGTTGGGCAGGCAGGGAATGGCTACACCTTC.

DNA for the CDR3: TGTGCCACAGAGTCGGGGGGCAGGGAGACCCAGTACTTC. It yields the protein CATESGGRETQYF. This rearrangement joins TRBV10-3 to TRBJ2-5, with D possibly matching TRBD2 (7 bases). The CDR3 sequence is 13 residues long. The V and J ends lost 10 bases and 5 bases respectively, with 17 bases between them. Germline V CDR1 and CDR2: ENHRY, SYGVKD.

The chain links TRBV28 to TRBJ2-2; either TRBD1 or TRBD2 may supply D (5 bases each). V shed 7 bases and J shed 6 bases, with 21 bases lying between them. Germline CDR1 and CDR2: MDHEN and SYDVKM. The CDR3 covers 16 residues. The CDR3 here is CASTSPGASRAGELFF. DNA for the CDR3: TGTGCCAGCACCTCACCTGGGGCTAGCCGCGCCGGGGAGCTGTTTTTT.

V is TRBV10-1 and J is TRBJ2-1, with 13 bases that match TRBD2. CDR3 size: 16 residues. The ends lost 5 bases at V and 10 bases at J; junction bases unmatched: 11. The germline gives CDR1 WNHNN, CDR2 SYGVQD (reference sequence). CDR3 sequence: CASSPGTSGTLKEQFF. In DNA, the CDR3 is TGCGCCAGCAGTCCCGGGACTAGCGGGACTCTAAAGGAGCAGTTCTTC.

This clone occurred a few times. V and J are TRBV2 and TRBJ1-4; possible D gene TRBD1, 6 bases. Germline CDR1 reads SNHLY; CDR2 reads FYNNEI. V gave up 2 bases and J gave up 14 bases, with 12 bases separating them. This CDR3 has 12 residues. The CDR3 bases are TGTGCCAGCAGTGAATCAGGGGTAAATCTGTTTTTT. Its protein product is CASSESGVNLFF.

This clone was found many times. The V and J genes are TRBV28 and TRBJ2-5, with D hard to call. V lost 8 bases to trimming and J lost 5 bases, with 12 bases between them. This CDR3 comprises 12 residues. Germline V gene data show CDR1 as MDHEN and CDR2 as SYDVKM. The CDR3 spells CASGRGGETQYF. The CDR3 DNA reads TGTGCCAGCGGTCGTGGTGGGGAGACCCAGTACTTC. Looking up the rest from reference TRBV28 and TRBJ2-5 gives the full variable domain: DVKVTQSSRYLVKRTGEKVFLECVQDMDHENMFWYRQDPGLGLRLIYFSYDVKMKEKGDIPEGYSVSREKKERFSLILESASTNQTSMYLCASGRGGETQYFGPGTRLLVL.

This clone came up a few times. V gene TRBV13 combines with J gene TRBJ2-1, with 9 bases aligning to TRBD2. Trimming removed 3 bases from V and 9 bases from J; junction bases left unmatched: 9. The CDR3 loop spans 15 amino acids. Germline CDR1 is PRHDT and CDR2 is FYEKMQ (reference sequence). This CDR3 is CASSLPSLAGSEQFF. The CDR3 coding sequence is TGTGCCAGCAGCTTGCCCTCTCTAGCGGGAAGTGAGCAGTTCTTC.

This clone was detected only a few times. This chain uses TRBV7-3 with TRBJ2-4; 8 bases are a match to TRBD2. The CDR3 runs 16 residues. V shed 5 bases and J 6 bases; nucleotides not matched to a gene: 12. Per the germline V gene, CDR1 is SGHTA and CDR2 is FQGTGA. The CDR3 nucleotides are TGTGCCAGCAGCCCCTTAGCGGGGAGGGTGGGAAACATTCAGTACTTC. Translation gives CASSPLAGRVGNIQYF.

The J gene is TRBJ2-3, the V gene TRBV2; 10 bases agree with TRBD2. The CDR3 sequence is 16 residues long. CDR1 SNHLY and CDR2 FYNNEI come from the germline V gene. With V trimmed by 0 bases and J by 5 bases, 5 bases remained unmatched. The DNA for the CDR3 is TGTGCCAGCAGTGAAGCGGTACTAGCGGGACGAGATACGCAGTATTTT. It translates to CASSEAVLAGRDTQYF.

V and J are TRBV20-1 and TRBJ2-7, with no clear D. With 0 bases removed from V and 4 bases from J, the gap between germline ends came to 1 base. The CDR3 totals 10 residues. CDR1 and CDR2 (germline): DFQATT, SNEGSKA (reference sequence). CDR3 nucleotide sequence: TGCAGTGCTAGAGATTACGAGCAGTACTTC. This encodes CSARDYEQYF.

V gene TRBV5-1 combines with J gene TRBJ1-2; D is possibly TRBD1 (5 bases). V dropped 0 bases and J dropped 7 bases, with 16 bases sitting between them. Per the germline V gene, CDR1 is SGHRS and CDR2 is YFSETQ. The length of the CDR3 is 15 residues. The CDR3 protein is CASSLVGDGIGGYTF. The CDR3 DNA is TGCGCCAGCAGCTTGGTCGGGGACGGTATTGGTGGCTACACCTTC.

This chain joins TRBV19 and TRBJ1-2; D is possibly TRBD1 (6 bases). CDR3 size: 15 residues. Per the germline V gene, CDR1 is LNHDA and CDR2 is SQIVND (reference sequence). V dropped 6 bases and J dropped 4 bases, with 18 bases sitting between them. The CDR3 loop is CASREKGQRAYGYTF. DNA of the CDR3: TGTGCCAGTAGGGAAAAAGGACAGCGAGCCTATGGCTACACCTTC.

The chain carries TRBV5-1 and TRBJ2-1, with D perhaps matching TRBD2 (5 bases). Trimming cost V 4 bases and J 6 bases, with 14 bases left between them. This CDR3 is built from 14 residues. Looked up from germline, CDR1 is SGHRS and CDR2 is YFSETQ. The DNA for the CDR3 is TGCGCCAGCAGCCCACTAGGAAAAATCAATGAGCAGTTCTTC. This encodes CASSPLGKINEQFF.

The V gene is TRBV7-3, the J gene TRBJ2-3, with D unclear. The V gene's germline CDR1 is SGHTA and CDR2 FQGTGA. The CDR3 consists of 13 residues. V lost 5 bases, J lost 9 bases, and 15 bases lay in between. The CDR3 spells CASSRSRSETQYF. In DNA form, the CDR3 reads TGTGCCAGCAGCCGATCTCGGTCCGAGACGCAGTATTTT.

J is TRBJ2-3 and V is TRBV6-5, with 7 bases matching TRBD2. The J segment lost 4 bases and the V segment lost 0 bases, leaving 7 bases of the junction unmatched. Germline values: CDR1 MNHEY, CDR2 SVGAGI. The CDR3 has 16 amino acids. CDR3 sequence: CASSYSRVAGPDTQYF. In nucleotides, the CDR3 is TGTGCCAGCAGTTACTCGAGGGTAGCGGGCCCAGATACGCAGTATTTT.

There are many counts of this clone. The chain uses TRBV2 and TRBJ2-3; 8 bases align to TRBD2. CDR3 length equals 14 residues. Germline CDR1 is SNHLY and CDR2 is FYNNEI. J was trimmed by 3 bases and V by 6 bases; bases with no gene match: 5. This chain's CDR3 is CASRPGGGTDTQYF. The CDR3 nucleotides are TGTGCCAGCAGGCCCGGGGGGGGAACAGATACGCAGTATTTT.

J is TRBJ1-2 and V is TRBV4-2, with D perhaps matching TRBD1 (6 bases). Per the germline V gene, CDR1 is LGHNA and CDR2 is YNFKEQ. The CDR3 loop spans 14 amino acids. Trimming left V 4 bases short and J 3 bases short, with 12 bases between. The CDR3 DNA follows: TGTGCCAGCAGCCGAGCCCGGACAGACTATGGCTACACCTTC. Translating it yields CASSRARTDYGYTF.

This clone was detected only a few times. J is TRBJ2-1 and V is TRBV5-1; D is uncertain. Trimming removed 9 bases at V and 0 bases at J, with 16 bases between. Germline V CDR1 and CDR2: SGHRS, YFSETQ. This CDR3 has 15 amino acids. In DNA, the CDR3 is TGCGCCACCGCTAGGGAACCGAGCTCCTACAATGAGCAGTTCTTC. Its translation: CATAREPSSYNEQFF.

This clone was counted only a few times. The J gene is TRBJ2-7, the V gene TRBV7-9, with 9 positions matching TRBD1. Germline lookup yields CDR1 SEHNR and CDR2 FQNEAQ (reference sequence). V shed 5 bases and J 2 bases; nucleotides not matched to a gene: 7. The CDR3 runs 15 residues. The chain's CDR3 is CASSGSGTGTYEQYF. As DNA, the CDR3 is TGTGCCAGCAGCGGATCCGGGACAGGGACCTACGAGCAGTACTTC.

This clone turned up a few times. The V gene is TRBV7-2, the J gene TRBJ2-3, with a weak D call TRBD2 (6 bases). V lost 1 base, J lost 6 bases, and 11 bases lay in between. This CDR3 spans 14 amino acids. CDR1 and CDR2 from the germline V gene are SGHTA and FQGNSA. CDR3 coding DNA: TGTGCCAGCAGCTTAGACCCCGGAGGGGATACGCAGTATTTT. Protein: CASSLDPGGDTQYF.

The genes are TRBV14 and TRBJ2-7; no clear D. Germline lookup yields CDR1 SGHDN and CDR2 FVKESK. The V and J ends lost 0 bases and 0 bases respectively, with 12 bases between them. This CDR3 is 16 amino acids long. CDR3 sequence: CASSQELGLSSYEQYF. CDR3 DNA: TGTGCCAGCAGCCAAGAACTGGGCCTGAGCTCCTACGAGCAGTACTTC. Complete variable domain (other parts from reference TRBV14 and TRBJ2-7): EAGVTQFPSHSVIEKGQTVTLRCDPISGHDNLYWYRRVMGKEIKFLLHFVKESKQDESGMPNNRFLAERTGGTYSTLKVQPAELEDSGVYFCASSQELGLSSYEQYFGPGTRLTVT.

This clone was seen a few times. The V and J genes are TRBV11-2 and TRBJ1-1, with D unresolved. From germline, CDR1 is SGHAT and CDR2 FQNNGV. This CDR3 region has 11 residues. Trimming stripped 5 bases from V and 7 bases from J, with 8 bases between. The CDR3 coding sequence is TGTGCCAGCAGCCGACACCTTGAAGCTTTCTTT. Translated: CASSRHLEAFF.

This clone showed up just a few times. This chain connects TRBV5-6 to TRBJ2-1; D is ambiguous. Trimming cost V 1 base and J 2 bases, with 7 bases left between them. CDR1 and CDR2 from the germline V gene are SGHDT and YYEEEE. The CDR3 spans 14 residues. The DNA for the CDR3 is TGTGCCAGCAGCTTGCGTAAGGCCTACAATGAGCAGTTCTTC. It codes for CASSLRKAYNEQFF.

The chain is built from TRBV4-2 and TRBJ2-7; the match to TRBD1 covers 9 bases. CDR3 length: 14 residues. Germline V lookup: CDR1 LGHNA, CDR2 YNFKEQ. Trimming at V came to 4 bases and at J to 5 bases, leaving 6 bases not matched to a gene. The CDR3 sequence is CASSPGQGLNEQYF. CDR3 nucleotides: TGTGCCAGCAGCCCGGGACAGGGTCTGAACGAGCAGTACTTC.

This clone has a handful of counts. The chain employs TRBV16 and TRBJ2-7; the match to TRBD1 covers 7 bases. The ends lost 7 bases at V and 7 bases at J; junction bases unmatched: 10. The CDR3 is made up of 13 amino acids. Germline V gives CDR1 KGHSY, CDR2 FQNENV. This chain's CDR3 is CASTVGQPGEQYF. The CDR3 nucleotides read TGTGCCAGCACCGTGGGACAGCCCGGGGAGCAGTACTTC.